This T cell receptor (beta chain) was captured in a study of T cell changes during pregnancy in multiple sclerosis. There are 19 residues in the CDR3. The V and J ends lost 2 bases and 7 bases respectively, with 27 bases between them. Looked up from germline, CDR1 is SGHRS and CDR2 is YFSETQ. The repertoire was sequenced with immunoSEQ multiplex PCR; TCRdb's copy has only in-frame clones and lacks some. The sample has about 100,000 clones; around 92% are singletons. Here the sequenced sample was peripheral blood, taken after pregnancy. The source of this sequence is a female donor with multiple sclerosis, enrolled in a pregnancy study. The chain combines TRBV5-1 with TRBJ2-2, with a possible D match to TRBD2 (5 bases). In nucleotides, the CDR3 is TGCGCCAGCAGCTTAAGCGAATATAAAGGATGGCTAGCCGGCGGGGAGCTGTTTTTT. Residues: CASSLSEYKGWLAGGELFF.